These 3 T cell receptor beta chains share one sample of origin, sequenced in a study of OX40 agonist ivuxolimab in advanced cancers. Sequencing was performed with immunoSEQ multiplex PCR; in TCRdb, only in-frame clones are kept and a portion is missing. The sample holds tens of thousands of clones, around 83% seen once. This material consisted of CD4+ or CD8+ T cells sorted from blood, taken in a trial of the OX40 agonist ivuxolimab. All receptors derive from an adult with an advanced solid tumor such as melanoma, head and neck, liver or kidney cancer.

J is TRBJ2-7 and V is TRBV28; the D gene is possibly TRBD2 (6 bases). Per germline, CDR1 MDHEN and CDR2 SYDVKM. With 4 bases removed from V and 4 bases from J, the gap between germline ends came to 17 bases. CDR3 length: 15 amino acids. CDR3 sequence: CASSSPGAGRYEQYV. The CDR3 bases are TGTGCCAGCAGTTCCCCGGGAGCAGGGCGGTACGAGCAGTACGTC.

The chain combines TRBV11-1 with TRBJ2-3; D is unclear. The CDR3 is made up of 14 amino acids. Trimming removed 11 bases from V and 5 bases from J, with 20 bases in between. Germline lookup yields CDR1 SGHAT and CDR2 FQDESV (reference sequence). CDR3 in amino acids: CASQLDGVGDTQYF. The DNA of the CDR3 is TGTGCCTCCCAACTGGATGGGGTTGGAGATACGCAGTATTTT.

J is TRBJ2-5 and V is TRBV5-4, with D possibly matching TRBD2 (5 bases). The germline CDR1 and CDR2 sequences are SGHNT and YYREEE (reference sequence). The V and J ends lost 3 bases and 5 bases respectively, with 17 bases between them. The CDR3 spans 15 residues. The CDR3 DNA follows: TGTGCCAGCAGCTCCCGTGGTAGCGCCGGGGAGACCCAGTACTTC. Protein: CASSSRGSAGETQYF.